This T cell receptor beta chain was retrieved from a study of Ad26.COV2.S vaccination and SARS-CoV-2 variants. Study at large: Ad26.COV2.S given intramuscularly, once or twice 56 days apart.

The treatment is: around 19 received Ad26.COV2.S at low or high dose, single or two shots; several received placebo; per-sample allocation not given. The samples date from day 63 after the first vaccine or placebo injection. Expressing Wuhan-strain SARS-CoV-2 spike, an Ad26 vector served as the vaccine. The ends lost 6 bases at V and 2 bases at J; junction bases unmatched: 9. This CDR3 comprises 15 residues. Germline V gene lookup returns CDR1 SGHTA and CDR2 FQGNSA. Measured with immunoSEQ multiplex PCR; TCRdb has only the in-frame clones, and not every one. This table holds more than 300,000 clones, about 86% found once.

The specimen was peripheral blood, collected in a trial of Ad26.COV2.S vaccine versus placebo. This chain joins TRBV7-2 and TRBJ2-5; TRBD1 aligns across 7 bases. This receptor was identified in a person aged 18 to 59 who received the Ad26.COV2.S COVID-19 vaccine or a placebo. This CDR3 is CASSKENRGQETQYF. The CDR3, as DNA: TGTGCCAGCAGTAAGGAGAACAGGGGACAAGAGACCCAGTACTTC.